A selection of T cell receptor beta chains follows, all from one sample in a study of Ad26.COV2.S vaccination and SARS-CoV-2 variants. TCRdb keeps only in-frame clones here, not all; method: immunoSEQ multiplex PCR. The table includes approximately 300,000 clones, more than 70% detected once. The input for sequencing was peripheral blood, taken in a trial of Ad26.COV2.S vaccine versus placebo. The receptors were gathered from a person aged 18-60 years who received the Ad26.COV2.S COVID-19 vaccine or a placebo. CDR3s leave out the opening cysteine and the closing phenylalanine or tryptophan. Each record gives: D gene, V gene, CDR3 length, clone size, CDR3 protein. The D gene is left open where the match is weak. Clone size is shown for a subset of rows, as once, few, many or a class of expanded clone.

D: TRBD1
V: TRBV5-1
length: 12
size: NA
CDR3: ASREGTGGYGYT

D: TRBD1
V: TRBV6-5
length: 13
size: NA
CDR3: ASSFTGQGGEKLF

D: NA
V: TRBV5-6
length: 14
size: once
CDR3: ASSAGRLKLTDTQY

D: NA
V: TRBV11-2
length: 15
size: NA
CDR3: ASSLDLRGAGYNEQF

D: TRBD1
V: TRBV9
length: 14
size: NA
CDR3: ASSVVDRGATGELF

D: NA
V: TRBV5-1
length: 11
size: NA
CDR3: ASSLVQGNGYT

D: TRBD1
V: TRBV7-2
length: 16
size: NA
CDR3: ASSLGRYRGINNSPLH

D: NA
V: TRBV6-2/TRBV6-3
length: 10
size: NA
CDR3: ASSRPEGTQY

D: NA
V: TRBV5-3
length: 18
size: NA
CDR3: ARSHHQLNQGLPNTGELF

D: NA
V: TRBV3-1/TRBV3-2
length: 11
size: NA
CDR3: ASSQEGGGEQY

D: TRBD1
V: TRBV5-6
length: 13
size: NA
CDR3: ASSLGDRGKDTQY

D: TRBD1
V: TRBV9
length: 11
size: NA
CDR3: ASSRTGGREAF

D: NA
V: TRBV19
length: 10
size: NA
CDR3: ASHPGGYGYT

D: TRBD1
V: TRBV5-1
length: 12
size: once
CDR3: ASSLEGQRETQY

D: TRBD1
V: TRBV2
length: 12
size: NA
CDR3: ASSPSTGTYGYT

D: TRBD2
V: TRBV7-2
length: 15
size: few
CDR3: ASSLIAGGRNTGELF

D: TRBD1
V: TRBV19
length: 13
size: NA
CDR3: ASKADRGLNNEQF

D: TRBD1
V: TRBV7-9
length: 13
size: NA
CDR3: ASRPGQGPRGELF

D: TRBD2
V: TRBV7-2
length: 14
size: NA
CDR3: ASSSGLAGGGDTQY

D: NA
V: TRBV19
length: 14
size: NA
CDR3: ASSMGHPISGNTIY

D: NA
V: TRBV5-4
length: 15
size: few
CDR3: ASSLGGSGRYNSPLH

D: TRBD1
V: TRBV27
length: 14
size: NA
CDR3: ASSGQGAPGANVLT

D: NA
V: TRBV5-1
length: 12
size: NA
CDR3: ASSRTTLNTEAF

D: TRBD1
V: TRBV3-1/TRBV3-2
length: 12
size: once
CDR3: ASGDRGPTGELF

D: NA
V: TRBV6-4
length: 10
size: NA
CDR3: ASSMGNSPLH

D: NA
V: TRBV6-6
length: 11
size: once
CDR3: ASSLPGTDTQY

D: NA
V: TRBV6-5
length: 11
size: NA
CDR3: ASSRRWSYGYT

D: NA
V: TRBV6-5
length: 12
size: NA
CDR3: ASSPDRDGEKLF

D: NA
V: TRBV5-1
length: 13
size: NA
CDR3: ASSLGSSSNQPQH

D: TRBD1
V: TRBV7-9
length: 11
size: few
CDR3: ASRPGQGRGYT

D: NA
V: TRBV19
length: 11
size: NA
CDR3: ASSILDGTEAF

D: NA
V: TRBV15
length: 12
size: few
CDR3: ATRDGDSYNEQF

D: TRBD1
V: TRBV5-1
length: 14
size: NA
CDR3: ASSLGNRGSTYEQY

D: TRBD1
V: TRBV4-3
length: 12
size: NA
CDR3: ASSSGQAYNEQF

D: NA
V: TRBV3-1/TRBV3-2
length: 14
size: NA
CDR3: ASSQMAGLYQETQY

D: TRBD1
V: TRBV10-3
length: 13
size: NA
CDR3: AIRDRTGADTEAF

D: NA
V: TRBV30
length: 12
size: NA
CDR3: ACRTLSGAYEQY

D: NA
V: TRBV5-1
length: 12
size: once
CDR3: ASSLGQGYEKLF

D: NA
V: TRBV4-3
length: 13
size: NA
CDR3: ASSQELLGGGGYT